Presented here are 16 T cell receptor beta chains from one specimen sequenced in a study of tumor-infiltrating lymphocytes in primary liver carcinoma. Co-extracting RNA and DNA was done with roughly 17-34 mg of unsorted bulk tissue as input. A constant-region primer served to make TCR beta cDNA from about 500 ng total RNA. Three nested multiplex PCR rounds of slightly modified ARM-PCR generated TCR beta libraries. Use of TRBV1-TRBV30 forward primers with a C-beta reverse primer characterized the first two PCR rounds, which lasted approximately 11 cycles each. In TCRdb, the multiplex PCR reads were re-called with MiXCR into one record per CDR3 protein. The data hold 100,000 or so distinct CDR3 sequences, with about 67% observed a single time. Sequencing used liver tumor tissue from sampling region 2. Subset: tumor region T2, inferior pole. Source of these receptors: a woman aged 55-70 years with primary liver carcinoma and hepatitis B virus infection.

There are many counts of this clonotype. This chain connects TRBV30 to TRBJ1-1; perhaps TRBD1 as D (5 bases). V was cut by 7 bases and J by 0 bases, with 12 bases left in between. The length of the CDR3 is 13 residues. Germline CDR1 reads GTSNPN; CDR2 reads SVGIG (reference sequence). The CDR3 region has the DNA TGTGCCTCCCGACAGACAATGAACACTGAAGCTTTCTTT. It yields the protein CASRQTMNTEAFF.

Many counts were recorded for this clonotype. The chain carries TRBV29-1 and TRBJ1-2; D might be TRBD1 (5 bases). This CDR3 spans 12 amino acids. V was pared by 6 bases and J by 3 bases, with 11 bases between. Germline V gene lookup returns CDR1 SQVTM and CDR2 ANQGSEA. The CDR3 reads CSVSGGDYGYTF. DNA for the CDR3: TGCAGCGTCTCGGGGGGAGACTATGGCTACACCTTC.

Points on this clonotype: Mismatch with germline at one junction end may stem from a read error. The J gene is TRBJ2-7, the V gene TRBV12-3 or TRBV12-4; 7 bases agree with TRBD2. The CDR3 contains 14 residues. CDR3: CASRTQGEGYEQCF. The CDR3 DNA follows: TGTGCCAGCAGGACGCAAGGGGAGGGATACGAGCAGTGCTTC.

Concerning this clonotype itself: A read error may be the cause here, since a much bigger clone is one base away. This CDR3 is missing its conserved last phenylalanine or tryptophan, likely due to a read error. The chain carries TRBV5-1 and TRBJ1-4; TRBD1 might be the D (6 bases). CDR1 is SGHRS and CDR2 is YFSETQ in the germline V gene. This CDR3 has 13 amino acids. Deletions cut 4 bases from V and 6 bases from J, with 10 bases between. The CDR3 spells CASSSGTYEKLFI. The CDR3 bases are TGCGCCAGCAGCAGCGGGACATATGAAAAACTGTTTATT.

In its sample, this clonotype was seen many times. The rearrangement links TRBV4-1 to TRBJ1-2; D might be TRBD1 (6 bases). CDR3 length equals 16 residues. The V and J ends lost 6 bases and 6 bases respectively, with 23 bases between them. The germline V gene has CDR1 MGHRA and CDR2 YSYEKL. The CDR3 is CASSPTDRFGTNGYTF. The CDR3 DNA reads as TGCGCCAGCAGTCCGACCGACAGGTTCGGAACAAATGGCTACACCTTC.

This clonotype has at least ten counts. V gene TRBV12-3 or TRBV12-4 combines with J gene TRBJ1-1, with D maybe TRBD1 (5 bases). The CDR3 totals 14 residues. Trimming stripped 2 bases from V and 7 bases from J, with 14 bases between. The CDR3 DNA follows: TGTGCCAGCAGTTTATCATCAGGGCCTATTGAAGCTTTCTTT. Translated, it gives CASSLSSGPIEAFF.

Of note for this clonotype: A junction boundary mismatches the germline segment, possibly from a read error. The J gene is TRBJ2-5, the V gene TRBV28; D could derive from TRBD1 or TRBD2 (5 bases each). The CDR3 covers 15 residues. Germline V CDR1 and CDR2: MDHEN, SYDVKM. For the CDR3, the DNA is TGTGCCAGCGGCGTCCCCCGGGGCCGACAAGAGACCCAGAACTTC. Encoded protein: CASGVPRGRQETQNF.

Regarding this clonotype: Being one base from a much bigger clone, this may be a read error. J is TRBJ1-2 and V is TRBV4-1, with unresolved D. The CDR3 is made up of 12 amino acids. Germline V CDR1 and CDR2: MGHRA, YSYEKL. The CDR3 region is CASSRENYAYTF. The DNA of the CDR3 is TGCGCCAGCAGTCGGGAGAACTATGCCTACACCTTC.

This clonotype showed up just once. The junction departs from the called germline gene at one end, perhaps through a read error. V is TRBV4-1 and J is TRBJ2-7; D tentatively reads TRBD1 or TRBD2 (5 bases each). Germline V CDR1 and CDR2: MGHRA, YSYEKL. The CDR3 spans 19 residues. CDR3 sequence: CASSQKTGTGHQRGYKQYF. The CDR3 DNA reads TGCGCCAGCAGCCAAAAAACTGGAACGGGGCACCAAAGAGGCTACAAGCAGTACTTC.

By proportion, this clonotype is medium-sized. The chain uses TRBV11-2 and TRBJ2-6, with D perhaps TRBD1 (5 bases). Trimming stripped 2 bases from V and 4 bases from J, with 18 bases between. The CDR3 has 18 amino acids. CDR1 and CDR2 from the germline V gene are SGHAT and FQNNGV. The CDR3 DNA reads TGTGCCAGCAGCTTATTCCCAGGGTCCCTGGGGGGGGCCAACGTCCTGACTTTC. This encodes CASSLFPGSLGGANVLTF.

Points on this clonotype: One junction end does not reproduce the germline sequence, and a read error may be involved. CDR3 in amino acids: CASTPRGNTETFF. CDR3 DNA: TGCGCCAGCACCCCCCGTGGGAACACTGAAACTTTCTTT. The V call is TRBV10-2, the J call TRBJ1-1, with unresolved D. Germline V lookup: CDR1 WSHSY, CDR2 SAAADI. This CDR3 spans 13 amino acids.

In the case of this clonotype: A read error is likely, as this CDR3 ends without the conserved phenylalanine or tryptophan. The J gene is TRBJ2-3, the V gene TRBV10-3; no reliable D call. This CDR3 is 10 amino acids long. Deletions cut 10 bases from V and 9 bases from J, with 11 bases between. The V gene's germline CDR1 is ENHRY and CDR2 SYGVKD. CDR3 nucleotides: TGTGCCACCAAAGATACCACGCAGTATCTT. This gives the protein CATKDTTQYL.

Points on this clonotype: A read error is possible here, since a much larger clone lies one base away. J is TRBJ2-1 and V is TRBV30; a weak D match, TRBD2 (8 bases). Germline CDR1 GTSNPN, CDR2 SVGIG (reference sequence). This CDR3 has 18 amino acids. The CDR3 nucleotides read TGTGCCTTGAGTGCGACAGGGATCGGGAGGGGGCCCTACAATGAGCAGTTCTTC. It translates to CALSATGIGRGPYNEQFF.

On this clonotype: One end of the junction fails to match germline, which may point to a read error. The CDR3: CASRHRDNIGKLFF. DNA for the CDR3: TGTGCCAGCCGCCACAGGGACAACATCGGGAAGCTGTTTTTT. The chain has TRBV12-3 or TRBV12-4 and TRBJ2-2, with D perhaps TRBD1 (6 bases). CDR3 length equals 14 residues.

This clonotype has a count of ten or more. The chain links TRBV10-2 to TRBJ1-5; D is undetermined. The V end lost 0 bases, the J end lost 6 bases, and 15 bases lay between the germline ends. The CDR3 is 16 residues long. From germline, CDR1 is WSHSY and CDR2 SAAADI. The CDR3 spells CASSESLPERGQPQHF. CDR3 sequence (DNA): TGCGCCAGCAGTGAGTCGTTGCCCGAACGGGGTCAGCCCCAGCATTTT.

This sequence joins TRBV5-1 and TRBJ2-7; maybe TRBD1 (6 bases). Trimming removed 4 bases at V and 4 bases at J, with 21 bases between. The CDR3 is 16 amino acids. Germline V gene data show CDR1 as SGHRS and CDR2 as YFSETQ. In nucleotides, the CDR3 is TGCGCCAGCAGCCCGGGAACCAGGACAGAGACTTACGAGCAGTACTTC. This translates into CASSPGTRTETYEQYF.